This T cell receptor beta chain was observed in a study of OX40 agonist ivuxolimab in advanced cancers. Study at large: Patients assigned to dose escalation were diagnosed with hepatocellular carcinoma, melanoma, renal cell or head and neck cancer.

The CDR3 is 15 amino acids. V was trimmed by 4 bases and J by 1 base, leaving 13 bases between them. Germline-derived CDR1 and CDR2 are SGHRS and YFSETQ. Findings and caveats of the study: Also showing low normalized T-cell clonal expansion were some of the nonresponders. The study observed clonal expansion of CD4+ and CD8+ blood T cells by week 6 at 0.1 to 3.0 mg/kg.

A remark on this clone: No antigen is known for it.

Profiling relied on immunoSEQ multiplex PCR, and the TCRdb table lists in-frame clones only, not all of them. The table lists about 68,000 clones, 91% of them singletons. This sequence was found in an adult with an advanced solid tumor such as melanoma, head and neck, liver or kidney cancer. The sample in question was CD4+ or CD8+ T cells sorted from blood, obtained in a trial of the OX40 agonist ivuxolimab. The V call is TRBV5-1, the J call TRBJ2-3; D is unresolved. This chain's CDR3 is CASSGDTDRTDTQYF. Written as DNA, the CDR3 is TGCGCCAGCAGCGGAGACACGGATCGCACAGATACGCAGTATTTT.